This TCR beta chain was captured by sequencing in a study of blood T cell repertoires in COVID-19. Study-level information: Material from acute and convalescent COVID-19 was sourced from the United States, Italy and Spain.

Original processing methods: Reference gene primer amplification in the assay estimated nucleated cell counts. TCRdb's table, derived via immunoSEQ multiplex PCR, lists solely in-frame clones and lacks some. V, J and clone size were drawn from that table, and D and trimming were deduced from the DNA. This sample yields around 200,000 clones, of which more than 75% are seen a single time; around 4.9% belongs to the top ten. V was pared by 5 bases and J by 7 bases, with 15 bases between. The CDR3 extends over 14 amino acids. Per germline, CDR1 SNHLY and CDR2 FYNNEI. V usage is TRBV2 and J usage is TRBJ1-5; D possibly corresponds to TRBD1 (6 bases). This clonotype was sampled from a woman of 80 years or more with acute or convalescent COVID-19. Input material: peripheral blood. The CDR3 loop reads CASSLRQVEQPQHF. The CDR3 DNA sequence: TGTGCCAGCAGTCTACGACAGGTAGAGCAGCCCCAGCATTTT.